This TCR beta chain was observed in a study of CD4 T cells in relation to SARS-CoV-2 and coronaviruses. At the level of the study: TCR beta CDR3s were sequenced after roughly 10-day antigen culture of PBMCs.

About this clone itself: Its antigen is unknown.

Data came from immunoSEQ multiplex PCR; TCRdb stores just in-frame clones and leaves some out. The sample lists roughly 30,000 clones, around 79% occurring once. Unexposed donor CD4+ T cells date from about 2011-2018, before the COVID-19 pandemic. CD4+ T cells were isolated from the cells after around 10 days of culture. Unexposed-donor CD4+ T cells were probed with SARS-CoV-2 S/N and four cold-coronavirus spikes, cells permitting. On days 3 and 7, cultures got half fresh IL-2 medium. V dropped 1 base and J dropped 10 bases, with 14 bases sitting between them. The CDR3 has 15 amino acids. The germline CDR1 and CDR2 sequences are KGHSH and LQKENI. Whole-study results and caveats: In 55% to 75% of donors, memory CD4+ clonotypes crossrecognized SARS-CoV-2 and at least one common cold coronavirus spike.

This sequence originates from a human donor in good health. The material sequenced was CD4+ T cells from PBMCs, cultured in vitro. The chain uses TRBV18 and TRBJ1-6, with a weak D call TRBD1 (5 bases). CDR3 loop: CASSPRSGAGSPLHF. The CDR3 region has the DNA TGTGCCAGCTCACCACGGTCCGGGGCAGGGTCACCCCTCCACTTT.